These T cell receptor beta chains were read from a single sample in a study of blood T cell repertoires in COVID-19. Generated by immunoSEQ multiplex PCR, the TCRdb table keeps only in-frame clones and is missing some. Altogether 250,000 or so clones are present, approximately 84% being singletons, with the ten largest covering 4%. The sequencing input was peripheral blood. The receptors derive from a middle-aged man with acute or convalescent COVID-19. The CDR3 runs from the conserved cysteine through the conserved F or W. D genes are given only for firm matches. Expanded clones get a size class; other rows say once, few or many, or leave the size out.

V gene: TRBV2
J gene: TRBJ1-2
D gene: TRBD1
clone size: -
CDR3 protein: CASSENRGLDGYTF
CDR3 DNA: TGTGCCAGCAGCGAGAACAGGGGGCTGGATGGCTACACCTTC

V gene: TRBV5-1
J gene: TRBJ1-2
D gene: -
clone size: once
CDR3 protein: CASSQTGTTNYGYTF
CDR3 DNA: TGCGCCAGCAGCCAAACAGGAACTACTAACTATGGCTACACCTTC

V gene: TRBV27
J gene: TRBJ1-2
D gene: -
clone size: -
CDR3 protein: CASSPQAGIYYGYTF
CDR3 DNA: TGTGCCAGCAGTCCCCAGGCAGGAATTTACTATGGCTACACCTTC

V gene: TRBV5-1
J gene: TRBJ2-3
D gene: TRBD1
clone size: -
CDR3 protein: CASSRETGTDTQYF
CDR3 DNA: TGCGCCAGCAGCCGTGAGACAGGGACAGATACGCAGTATTTT

V gene: TRBV2
J gene: TRBJ2-3
D gene: TRBD2
clone size: -
CDR3 protein: CASSGLAPVTDTQYF
CDR3 DNA: TGTGCCAGCAGCGGACTAGCACCTGTCACAGATACGCAGTATTTT

V gene: TRBV7-3
J gene: TRBJ2-1
D gene: TRBD2
clone size: -
CDR3 protein: CASSRTSGAIYNEQFF
CDR3 DNA: TGTGCCAGCAGCCGGACTAGCGGGGCGATATACAATGAGCAGTTCTTC

V gene: TRBV28
J gene: TRBJ1-2
D gene: -
clone size: once
CDR3 protein: CASSFSTGLAYGYTF
CDR3 DNA: TGTGCCAGCAGTTTTTCGACGGGTCTTGCGTATGGCTACACCTTC

V gene: TRBV3-1/TRBV3-2
J gene: TRBJ1-2
D gene: TRBD1
clone size: -
CDR3 protein: CASSHWDRADGYTF
CDR3 DNA: TGTGCCAGCAGCCATTGGGACAGGGCGGATGGCTACACCTTC

V gene: TRBV24-1
J gene: TRBJ2-3
D gene: TRBD1
clone size: -
CDR3 protein: CATSDSMGDSNIGDTQYF
CDR3 DNA: TGTGCCACCAGTGATTCTATGGGGGACAGTAATATAGGGGATACGCAGTATTTT

V gene: TRBV10-3
J gene: TRBJ1-1
D gene: -
clone size: -
CDR3 protein: CAISESTAEAFF
CDR3 DNA: TGTGCCATCAGTGAGTCCACAGCTGAAGCTTTCTTT

V gene: TRBV7-2
J gene: TRBJ1-5
D gene: TRBD1
clone size: few
CDR3 protein: CASSLGTGGWQPQHF
CDR3 DNA: TGTGCCAGCAGCTTAGGGACAGGGGGATGGCAGCCCCAGCATTTT

V gene: TRBV4-1
J gene: TRBJ1-2
D gene: -
clone size: -
CDR3 protein: CASSQDGTRGDGGYTF
CDR3 DNA: TGCGCCAGCAGCCAAGATGGAACCCGAGGAGACGGAGGCTACACCTTC

V gene: TRBV10-3
J gene: TRBJ1-1
D gene: TRBD1
clone size: -
CDR3 protein: CAIRTTGGDQAFF
CDR3 DNA: TGTGCCATCAGGACCACAGGGGGCGACCAAGCTTTCTTT

V gene: TRBV9
J gene: TRBJ2-3
D gene: TRBD1
clone size: few
CDR3 protein: CASSADRATSTDTQYF
CDR3 DNA: TGTGCCAGCAGCGCCGACAGGGCCACCAGCACAGATACGCAGTATTTT

V gene: TRBV5-1
J gene: TRBJ2-5
D gene: TRBD2
clone size: -
CDR3 protein: CASSRLLSSGGTQETQYF
CDR3 DNA: TGCGCCAGCAGCCGCCTCCTCTCTAGCGGGGGAACTCAAGAGACCCAGTACTTC

V gene: TRBV7-9
J gene: TRBJ1-1
D gene: TRBD1
clone size: -
CDR3 protein: CASSPTTGENTEAFF
CDR3 DNA: TGTGCCAGCAGCCCCACGACAGGGGAGAACACTGAAGCTTTCTTT

V gene: TRBV15
J gene: TRBJ1-5
D gene: TRBD1
clone size: -
CDR3 protein: CATSSYRGDQPQHF
CDR3 DNA: TGTGCCACCAGCAGTTACAGGGGGGATCAGCCCCAGCATTTT

V gene: TRBV11-3
J gene: TRBJ2-7
D gene: TRBD1
clone size: -
CDR3 protein: CASSPRQGSEQYF
CDR3 DNA: TGTGCCAGCAGCCCCAGACAGGGGAGCGAGCAGTACTTC

V gene: TRBV5-1
J gene: TRBJ1-5
D gene: TRBD1
clone size: -
CDR3 protein: CASSLTTGGNQPQHF
CDR3 DNA: TGCGCCAGCAGCTTGACGACAGGGGGAAATCAGCCCCAGCATTTT

V gene: TRBV15
J gene: TRBJ1-6
D gene: -
clone size: -
CDR3 protein: CATSREVGSNSPLHF
CDR3 DNA: TGTGCCACCAGCAGAGAGGTGGGCAGCAATTCACCCCTCCACTTT

V gene: TRBV25-1
J gene: TRBJ2-7
D gene: -
clone size: -
CDR3 protein: CASSEWGAGAREQYF
CDR3 DNA: TGTGCCAGCAGTGAATGGGGGGCGGGAGCTCGCGAGCAGTACTTC

V gene: TRBV4-1
J gene: TRBJ1-4
D gene: -
clone size: -
CDR3 protein: CASSPPYTFSEKLFF
CDR3 DNA: TGCGCCAGCAGCCCCCCCTATACCTTTAGTGAAAAACTGTTTTTT

V gene: TRBV19
J gene: TRBJ2-2
D gene: TRBD2
clone size: -
CDR3 protein: CASSAGGNTGELFF
CDR3 DNA: TGTGCCAGCTCAGCGGGGGGAAACACCGGGGAGCTGTTTTTT

V gene: TRBV18
J gene: TRBJ2-1
D gene: TRBD1
clone size: few
CDR3 protein: CASSPPTGGTYNEQFF
CDR3 DNA: TGTGCCAGCTCACCACCGACAGGGGGCACCTACAATGAGCAGTTCTTC

V gene: TRBV19
J gene: TRBJ2-7
D gene: -
clone size: -
CDR3 protein: CASSITHIHYEQYF
CDR3 DNA: TGTGCCAGTAGTATAACCCATATACACTACGAGCAGTACTTC

V gene: TRBV10-2
J gene: TRBJ2-7
D gene: TRBD1
clone size: once
CDR3 protein: CASRRRGTGTSYEQYF
CDR3 DNA: TGCGCCAGCAGGAGGAGGGGGACAGGGACCTCCTACGAGCAGTACTTC

V gene: TRBV20-1
J gene: TRBJ1-2
D gene: -
clone size: -
CDR3 protein: CSARGREGYTF
CDR3 DNA: TGCAGTGCTAGAGGGAGAGAAGGCTACACCTTC

V gene: TRBV11-3
J gene: TRBJ1-2
D gene: TRBD1
clone size: -
CDR3 protein: CASSRPGTGALGYTF
CDR3 DNA: TGTGCCAGCAGCCGTCCCGGGACAGGGGCCCTAGGCTACACCTTC

V gene: TRBV10-1
J gene: TRBJ2-1
D gene: -
clone size: -
CDR3 protein: CASSESRGFRNEQFF
CDR3 DNA: TGCGCCAGCAGTGAGTCCAGGGGCTTCAGGAATGAGCAGTTCTTC

V gene: TRBV10-3
J gene: TRBJ1-2
D gene: -
clone size: -
CDR3 protein: CAISSPRDGYTF
CDR3 DNA: TGTGCCATCAGTTCTCCCCGGGATGGCTACACCTTC

V gene: TRBV19
J gene: TRBJ2-6
D gene: -
clone size: -
CDR3 protein: CASGSTGANVLTF
CDR3 DNA: TGTGCCAGCGGTTCGACTGGGGCCAACGTCCTGACTTTC

V gene: TRBV7-4
J gene: TRBJ1-1
D gene: TRBD1
clone size: -
CDR3 protein: CASSPHRGSPGAEAFF
CDR3 DNA: TGTGCCAGCAGCCCCCACAGGGGTTCGCCCGGCGCTGAAGCTTTCTTT

V gene: TRBV19
J gene: TRBJ1-1
D gene: TRBD1
clone size: -
CDR3 protein: CASSIPGPGGTEAFF
CDR3 DNA: TGTGCCAGTAGTATACCGGGGCCAGGGGGCACTGAAGCTTTCTTT

V gene: TRBV29-1
J gene: TRBJ2-5
D gene: -
clone size: -
CDR3 protein: CSVVNPRGETQYF
CDR3 DNA: TGCAGCGTTGTTAACCCAAGGGGAGAGACCCAGTACTTC